This T cell receptor (beta chain) was observed in a study of shared clonotypes between healthy human individuals. Across several immunoSEQ plates, the genomic DNA of each subset was split evenly. Measured with immunoSEQ multiplex PCR; TCRdb has only the in-frame clones, and not every one. The table lists millions of clones, 90% to 95% of them singletons. Of note for this clone: Its target is unknown. Other DNA variants within this sample encode the same CDR3.

Naive CD4+ cells were CD45RA-selected; the remaining cells were memory. Germline V CDR1 and CDR2: SGDLS, YYNGEE. The CDR3 totals 14 residues. Trimming pared 1 base from V and 3 bases from J, leaving 10 bases between. Study-wide results and caveats: Deeper or shallower sequencing was expected to change how clonotypes are shared among donors. Genetic and exposure-history diversity was limited by the small donor number.

The J gene is TRBJ1-1, the V gene TRBV9; no definite D call. The sequence derives from a man between 18 and 35 years old in good health. Some clones in this sample may be carry-over from other donors' samples. The sequenced sample was naive CD4+ T cells from PBMCs. The sample's subset: CD45RA+ positively selected. CDR3 residues: CASSVTGLHTEAFF. As DNA, the CDR3 is TGTGCCAGCAGCGTAACCGGTCTCCACACTGAAGCTTTCTTT.